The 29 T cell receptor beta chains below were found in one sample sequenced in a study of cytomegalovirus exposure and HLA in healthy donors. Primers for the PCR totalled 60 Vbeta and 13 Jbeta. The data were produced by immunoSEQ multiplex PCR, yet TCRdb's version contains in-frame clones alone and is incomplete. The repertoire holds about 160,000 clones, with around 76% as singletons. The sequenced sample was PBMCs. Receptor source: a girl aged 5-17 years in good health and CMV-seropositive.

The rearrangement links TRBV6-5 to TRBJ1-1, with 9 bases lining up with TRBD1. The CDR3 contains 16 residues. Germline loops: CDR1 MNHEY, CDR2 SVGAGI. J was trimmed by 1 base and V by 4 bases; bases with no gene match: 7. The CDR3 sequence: CASSLRTGVRNTEAFF. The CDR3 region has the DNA TGTGCCAGCAGTTTAAGGACAGGGGTGAGGAACACTGAAGCTTTCTTT.

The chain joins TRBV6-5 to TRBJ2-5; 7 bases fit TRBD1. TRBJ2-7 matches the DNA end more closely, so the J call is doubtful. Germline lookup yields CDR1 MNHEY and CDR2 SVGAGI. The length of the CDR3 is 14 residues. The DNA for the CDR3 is TGTGCCAGCAGGAAGCCGGGACAGAACTACGAGCAGTACTTC. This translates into CASRKPGQNYEQYF.

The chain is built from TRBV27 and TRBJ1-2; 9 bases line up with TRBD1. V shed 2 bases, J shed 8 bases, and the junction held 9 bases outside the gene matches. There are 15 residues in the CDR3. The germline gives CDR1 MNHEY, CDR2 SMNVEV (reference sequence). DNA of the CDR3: TGTGCCAGCAGTTTAACCTCACAGGGGGCGAGAGGCTACACCTTC. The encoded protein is CASSLTSQGARGYTF.

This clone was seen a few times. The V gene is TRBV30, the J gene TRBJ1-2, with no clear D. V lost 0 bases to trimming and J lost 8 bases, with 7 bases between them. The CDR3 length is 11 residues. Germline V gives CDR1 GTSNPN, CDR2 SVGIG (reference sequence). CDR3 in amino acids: CAWSVRGGYTF. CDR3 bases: TGTGCCTGGAGTGTAAGAGGGGGCTACACCTTC.

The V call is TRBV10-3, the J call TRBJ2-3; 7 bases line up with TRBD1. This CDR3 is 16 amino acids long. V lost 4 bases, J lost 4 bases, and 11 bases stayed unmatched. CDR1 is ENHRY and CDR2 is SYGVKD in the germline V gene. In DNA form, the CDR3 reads TGTGCCATCAGTGGTAGACAGGGTTCGGATCCAGATACGCAGTATTTT. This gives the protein CAISGRQGSDPDTQYF.

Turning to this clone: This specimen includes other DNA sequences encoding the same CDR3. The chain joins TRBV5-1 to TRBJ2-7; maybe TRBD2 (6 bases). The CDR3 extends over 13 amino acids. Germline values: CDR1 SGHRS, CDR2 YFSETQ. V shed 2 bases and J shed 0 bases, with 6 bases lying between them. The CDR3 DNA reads TGCGCCAGCAGCTTCGGGAGCTCCTACGAGCAGTACTTC. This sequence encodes CASSFGSSYEQYF.

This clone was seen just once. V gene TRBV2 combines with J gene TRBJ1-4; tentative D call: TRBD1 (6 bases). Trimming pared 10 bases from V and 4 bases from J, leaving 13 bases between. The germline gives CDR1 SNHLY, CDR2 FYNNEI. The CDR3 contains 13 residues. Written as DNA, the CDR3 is TGTGCCACCCGGGAAGGGGGTAATGAAAAACTGTTTTTT. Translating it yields CATREGGNEKLFF.

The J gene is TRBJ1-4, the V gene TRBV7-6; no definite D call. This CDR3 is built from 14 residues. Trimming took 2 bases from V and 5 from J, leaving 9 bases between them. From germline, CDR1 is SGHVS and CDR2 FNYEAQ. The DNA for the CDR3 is TGTGCCAGCAGCTTACTTGGCAGGAATGAAAAACTGTTTTTT. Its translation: CASSLLGRNEKLFF.

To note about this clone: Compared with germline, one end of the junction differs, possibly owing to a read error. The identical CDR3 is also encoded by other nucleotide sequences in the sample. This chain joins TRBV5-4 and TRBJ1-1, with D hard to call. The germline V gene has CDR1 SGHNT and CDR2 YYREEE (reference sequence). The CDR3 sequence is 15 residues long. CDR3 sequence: CASSLASRSSNEAFF. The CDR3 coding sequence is TGTGCCAGCAGCTTGGCCTCCAGGTCCAGTAATGAAGCTTTTTTT.

CDR3 sequence (DNA): TGTGCCAGCAGTTTACTGCGGAGGGCACACTACAATGAGCAGTTCTTC. It yields the protein CASSLLRRAHYNEQFF. V and J are TRBV6-5 and TRBJ2-1; TRBD2 might be the D (6 bases). V was cut by 4 bases and J by 3 bases, with 16 bases left in between. CDR1 and CDR2 from the germline V gene are MNHEY and SVGAGI. CDR3 length: 16 residues.

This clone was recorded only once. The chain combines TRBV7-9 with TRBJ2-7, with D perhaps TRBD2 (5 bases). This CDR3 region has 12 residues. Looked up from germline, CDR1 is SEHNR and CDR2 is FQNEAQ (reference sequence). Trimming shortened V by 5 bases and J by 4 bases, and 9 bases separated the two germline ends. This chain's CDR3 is CASSPGLYEQYF. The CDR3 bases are TGTGCCAGCAGCCCAGGACTTTACGAGCAGTACTTC.

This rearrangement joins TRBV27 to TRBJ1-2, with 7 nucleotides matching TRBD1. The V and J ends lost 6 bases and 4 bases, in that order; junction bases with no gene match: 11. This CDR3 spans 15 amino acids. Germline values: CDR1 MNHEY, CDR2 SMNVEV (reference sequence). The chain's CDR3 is CASRIGLGQPYGYTF. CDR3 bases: TGTGCCAGCAGGATTGGGCTGGGACAGCCCTATGGCTACACCTTC.

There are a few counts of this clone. The DNA of the CDR3 is TGTGCCAGCAGTTTGGGAAATGACAGGGGAACTGAAGCTTTCTTT. This translates into CASSLGNDRGTEAFF. The V call is TRBV28, the J call TRBJ1-1, with 8 nucleotides matching TRBD1. The V gene end was trimmed by 3 bases and the J gene end by 5 bases; junction bases not matched to a gene: 8. The CDR3 has 15 residues. Germline loops: CDR1 MDHEN, CDR2 SYDVKM.

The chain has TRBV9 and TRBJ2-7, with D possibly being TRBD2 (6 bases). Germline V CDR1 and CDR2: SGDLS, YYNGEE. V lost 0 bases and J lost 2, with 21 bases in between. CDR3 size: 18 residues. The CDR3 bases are TGTGCCAGCAGCGTAGGAATAGGTAGCGGAGGATTAACCTACGAGCAGTACTTC. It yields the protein CASSVGIGSGGLTYEQYF. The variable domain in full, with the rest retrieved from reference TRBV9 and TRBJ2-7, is DSGVTQTPKHLITATGQRVTLRCSPRSGDLSVYWYQQSLDQGLQFLIQYYNGEERAKGNILERFSAQQFPDLHSELNLSSLELGDSALYFCASSVGIGSGGLTYEQYFGPGTRLTVT.

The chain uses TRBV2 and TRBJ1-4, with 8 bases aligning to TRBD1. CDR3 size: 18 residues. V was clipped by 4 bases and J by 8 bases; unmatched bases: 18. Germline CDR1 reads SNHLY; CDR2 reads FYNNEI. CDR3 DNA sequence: TGTGCCAGCAGTGGAACCGGGACAGGAGTCGTTTTTAGCGAAAAACTGTTTTTT. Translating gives CASSGTGTGVVFSEKLFF.

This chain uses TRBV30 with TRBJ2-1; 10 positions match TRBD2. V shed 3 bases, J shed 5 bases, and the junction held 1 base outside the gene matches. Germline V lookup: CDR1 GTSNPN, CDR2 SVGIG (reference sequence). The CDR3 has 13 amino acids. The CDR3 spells CAWSTSGNNEQFF. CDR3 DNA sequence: TGTGCCTGGAGCACTAGCGGGAACAATGAGCAGTTCTTC.

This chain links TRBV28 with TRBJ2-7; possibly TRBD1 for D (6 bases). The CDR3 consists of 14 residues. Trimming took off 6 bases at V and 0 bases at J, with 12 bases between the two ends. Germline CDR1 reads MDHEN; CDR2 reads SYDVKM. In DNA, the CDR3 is TGTGCCAGCAGCACAGGGCTTACCTCCTACGAGCAGTACTTC. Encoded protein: CASSTGLTSYEQYF. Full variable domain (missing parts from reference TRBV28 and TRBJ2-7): DVKVTQSSRYLVKRTGEKVFLECVQDMDHENMFWYRQDPGLGLRLIYFSYDVKMKEKGDIPEGYSVSREKKERFSLILESASTNQTSMYLCASSTGLTSYEQYFGPGTRLTVT.

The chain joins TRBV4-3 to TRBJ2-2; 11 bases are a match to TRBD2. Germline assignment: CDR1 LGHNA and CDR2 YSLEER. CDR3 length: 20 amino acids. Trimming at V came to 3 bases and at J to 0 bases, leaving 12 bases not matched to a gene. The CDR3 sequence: CASSQERLSGGAANTGELFF. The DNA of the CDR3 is TGCGCCAGCAGCCAGGAGAGGCTTAGCGGGGGGGCCGCGAACACCGGGGAGCTGTTTTTT.

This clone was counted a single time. The CDR3 nucleotides are TGTGCCATCATCCGGAGTCAGACTGAAGCTTTCTTT. The encoded protein is CAIIRSQTEAFF. The V and J genes are TRBV10-3 and TRBJ1-1; the D is unclear. This CDR3 comprises 12 residues. V was shortened by 7 bases and J by 5 bases, with 11 bases between the two germline ends. CDR1 is ENHRY and CDR2 is SYGVKD in the germline V gene.

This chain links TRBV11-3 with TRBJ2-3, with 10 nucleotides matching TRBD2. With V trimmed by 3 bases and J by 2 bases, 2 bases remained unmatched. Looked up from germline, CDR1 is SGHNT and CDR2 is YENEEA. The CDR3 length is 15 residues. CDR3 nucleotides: TGTGCCAGCAGCTTTAGCGGGGGGCCCACAGATACGCAGTATTTT. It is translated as CASSFSGGPTDTQYF.

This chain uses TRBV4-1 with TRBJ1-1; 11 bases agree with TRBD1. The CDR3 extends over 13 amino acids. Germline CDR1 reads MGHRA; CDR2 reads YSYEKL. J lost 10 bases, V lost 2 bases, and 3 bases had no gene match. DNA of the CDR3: TGCGCCAGCAGCCAAACCGGGACAGGGGGAGCTTTCTTT. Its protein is CASSQTGTGGAFF.

CDR3 residues: CASSVGGTVANYGYTF. In DNA form, the CDR3 reads TGTGCCAGCAGCGTAGGCGGGACAGTAGCTAACTATGGCTACACCTTC. V gene TRBV9 combines with J gene TRBJ1-2, with TRBD1 matching 7 bases. CDR1 is SGDLS and CDR2 is YYNGEE in the germline V gene. This CDR3 is 16 amino acids long. V lost 0 bases, J lost 0 bases, and 5 bases stayed unmatched.

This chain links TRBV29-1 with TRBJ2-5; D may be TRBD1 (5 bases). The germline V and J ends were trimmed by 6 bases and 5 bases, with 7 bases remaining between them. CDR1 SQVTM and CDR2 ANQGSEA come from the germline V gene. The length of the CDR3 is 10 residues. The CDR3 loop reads CSVAGETQYF. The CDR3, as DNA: TGCAGCGTCGCAGGGGAGACCCAGTACTTC.

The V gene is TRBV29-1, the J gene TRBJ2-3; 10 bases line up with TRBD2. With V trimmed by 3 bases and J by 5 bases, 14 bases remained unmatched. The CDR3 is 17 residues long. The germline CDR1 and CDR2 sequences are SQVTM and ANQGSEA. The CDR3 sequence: CSVDDLAGAPKGDTQYF. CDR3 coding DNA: TGCAGCGTTGATGACCTAGCGGGGGCCCCAAAGGGAGATACGCAGTATTTT.

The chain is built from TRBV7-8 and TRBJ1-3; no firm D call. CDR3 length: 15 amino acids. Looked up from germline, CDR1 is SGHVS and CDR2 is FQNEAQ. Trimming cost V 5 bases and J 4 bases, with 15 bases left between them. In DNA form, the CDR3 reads TGTGCCAGCAGCCGGGTTTTGAGAAACGGAAACACCATATATTTT. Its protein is CASSRVLRNGNTIYF.

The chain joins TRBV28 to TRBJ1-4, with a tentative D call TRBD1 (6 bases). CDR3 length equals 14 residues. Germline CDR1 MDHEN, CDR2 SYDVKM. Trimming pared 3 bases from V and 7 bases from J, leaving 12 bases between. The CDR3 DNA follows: TGTGCCAGCAGTTTGGAAGAACAGGGTGAAAAACTGTTTTTT. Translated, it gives CASSLEEQGEKLFF.

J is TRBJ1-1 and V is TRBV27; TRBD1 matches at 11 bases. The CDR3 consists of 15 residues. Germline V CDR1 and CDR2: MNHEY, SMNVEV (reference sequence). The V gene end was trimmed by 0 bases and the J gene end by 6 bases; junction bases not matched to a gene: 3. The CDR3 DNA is TGTGCCAGCAGTTTATCGGACAGGGGGCCCGCTGAAGCTTTCTTT. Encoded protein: CASSLSDRGPAEAFF.

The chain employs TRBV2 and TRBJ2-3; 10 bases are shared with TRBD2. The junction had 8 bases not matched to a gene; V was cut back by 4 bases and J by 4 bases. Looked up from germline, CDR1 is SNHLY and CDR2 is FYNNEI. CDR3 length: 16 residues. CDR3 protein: CASSVLPSGSADTQYF. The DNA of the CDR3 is TGTGCCAGCAGTGTTCTCCCTAGCGGGAGTGCAGATACGCAGTATTTT.

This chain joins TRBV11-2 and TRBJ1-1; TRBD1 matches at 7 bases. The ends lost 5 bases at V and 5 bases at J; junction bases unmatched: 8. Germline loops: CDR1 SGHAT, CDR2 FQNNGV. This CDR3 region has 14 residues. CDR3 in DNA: TGTGCCAGCAGCCTGCAAGGGGGCCGGACTGAAGCTTTCTTT. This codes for CASSLQGGRTEAFF.